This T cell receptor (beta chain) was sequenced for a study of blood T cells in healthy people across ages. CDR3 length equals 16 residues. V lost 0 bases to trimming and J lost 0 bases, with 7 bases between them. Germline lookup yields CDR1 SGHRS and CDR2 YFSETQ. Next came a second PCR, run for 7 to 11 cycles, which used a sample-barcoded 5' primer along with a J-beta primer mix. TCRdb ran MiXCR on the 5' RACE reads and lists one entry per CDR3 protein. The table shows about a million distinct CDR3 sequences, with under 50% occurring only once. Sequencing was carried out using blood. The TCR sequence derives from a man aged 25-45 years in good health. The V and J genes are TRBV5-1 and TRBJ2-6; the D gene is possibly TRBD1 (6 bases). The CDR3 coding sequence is TGCGCCAGCAGCTTGGGAGGGGGCTCTGGGGCCAACGTCCTGACTTTC. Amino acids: CASSLGGGSGANVLTF.